This T cell receptor beta chain was sequenced in a study of blood T cell repertoires in COVID-19. Across the whole study: The study drew acute and convalescent COVID-19 samples from the United States, Italy and Spain. T cells, B-cell-depleted T cells, or PBMCs supplied cDNA or gDNA.

V was trimmed by 1 base and J by 2 bases, leaving 12 bases between them. CDR1 GTSNPN and CDR2 SVGIG come from the germline V gene (reference sequence). The CDR3 covers 15 residues. In the original processing: Researchers report that nucleated cell counts were estimated from reference gene primer amplification. Using immunoSEQ multiplex PCR, the repertoire was profiled, and TCRdb retains in-frame clones only, with some absent. The D gene and trimming were derived from the DNA, and the V and J assignments and clone size from that table. The sample lists tens of thousands of clones, 65% to 85% seen once, with more than 2% in the top ten.

Material for sequencing was peripheral blood. The chain uses TRBV30 and TRBJ1-5; D ambiguous. This TCR was sampled from a man in his forties or fifties with acute or convalescent COVID-19. CDR3 DNA: TGTGCCTGGAGTGCCGGAGGGTTGGGCAATCAGCCCCAGCATTTT. Translation gives CAWSAGGLGNQPQHF. The full variable domain, its missing parts supplied by reference TRBV30 and TRBJ1-5, is SQTIHQWPATLVQPVGSPLSLECTVEGTSNPNLYWYRQAAGRGLQLLFYSVGIGQISSEVPQNLSASRPQDRQFILSSKKLLLSDSGFYLCAWSAGGLGNQPQHFGDGTRLSIL.